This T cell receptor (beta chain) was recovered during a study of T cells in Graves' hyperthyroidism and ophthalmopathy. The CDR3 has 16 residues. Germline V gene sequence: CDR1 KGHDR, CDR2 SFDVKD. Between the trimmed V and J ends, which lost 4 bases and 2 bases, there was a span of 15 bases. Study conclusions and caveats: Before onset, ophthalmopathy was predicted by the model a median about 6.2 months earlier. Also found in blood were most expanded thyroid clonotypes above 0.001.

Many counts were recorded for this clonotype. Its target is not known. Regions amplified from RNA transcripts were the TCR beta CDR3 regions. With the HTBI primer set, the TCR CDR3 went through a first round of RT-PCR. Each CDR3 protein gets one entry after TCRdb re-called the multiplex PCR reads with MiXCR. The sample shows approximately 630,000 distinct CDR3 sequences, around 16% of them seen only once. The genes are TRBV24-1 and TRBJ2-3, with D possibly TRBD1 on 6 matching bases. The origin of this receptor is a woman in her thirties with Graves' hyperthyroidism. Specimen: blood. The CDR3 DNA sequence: TGTGCCACCAGTGACAGGGGACATGATCTCACAGATACGCAGTATTTT. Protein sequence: CATSDRGHDLTDTQYF.